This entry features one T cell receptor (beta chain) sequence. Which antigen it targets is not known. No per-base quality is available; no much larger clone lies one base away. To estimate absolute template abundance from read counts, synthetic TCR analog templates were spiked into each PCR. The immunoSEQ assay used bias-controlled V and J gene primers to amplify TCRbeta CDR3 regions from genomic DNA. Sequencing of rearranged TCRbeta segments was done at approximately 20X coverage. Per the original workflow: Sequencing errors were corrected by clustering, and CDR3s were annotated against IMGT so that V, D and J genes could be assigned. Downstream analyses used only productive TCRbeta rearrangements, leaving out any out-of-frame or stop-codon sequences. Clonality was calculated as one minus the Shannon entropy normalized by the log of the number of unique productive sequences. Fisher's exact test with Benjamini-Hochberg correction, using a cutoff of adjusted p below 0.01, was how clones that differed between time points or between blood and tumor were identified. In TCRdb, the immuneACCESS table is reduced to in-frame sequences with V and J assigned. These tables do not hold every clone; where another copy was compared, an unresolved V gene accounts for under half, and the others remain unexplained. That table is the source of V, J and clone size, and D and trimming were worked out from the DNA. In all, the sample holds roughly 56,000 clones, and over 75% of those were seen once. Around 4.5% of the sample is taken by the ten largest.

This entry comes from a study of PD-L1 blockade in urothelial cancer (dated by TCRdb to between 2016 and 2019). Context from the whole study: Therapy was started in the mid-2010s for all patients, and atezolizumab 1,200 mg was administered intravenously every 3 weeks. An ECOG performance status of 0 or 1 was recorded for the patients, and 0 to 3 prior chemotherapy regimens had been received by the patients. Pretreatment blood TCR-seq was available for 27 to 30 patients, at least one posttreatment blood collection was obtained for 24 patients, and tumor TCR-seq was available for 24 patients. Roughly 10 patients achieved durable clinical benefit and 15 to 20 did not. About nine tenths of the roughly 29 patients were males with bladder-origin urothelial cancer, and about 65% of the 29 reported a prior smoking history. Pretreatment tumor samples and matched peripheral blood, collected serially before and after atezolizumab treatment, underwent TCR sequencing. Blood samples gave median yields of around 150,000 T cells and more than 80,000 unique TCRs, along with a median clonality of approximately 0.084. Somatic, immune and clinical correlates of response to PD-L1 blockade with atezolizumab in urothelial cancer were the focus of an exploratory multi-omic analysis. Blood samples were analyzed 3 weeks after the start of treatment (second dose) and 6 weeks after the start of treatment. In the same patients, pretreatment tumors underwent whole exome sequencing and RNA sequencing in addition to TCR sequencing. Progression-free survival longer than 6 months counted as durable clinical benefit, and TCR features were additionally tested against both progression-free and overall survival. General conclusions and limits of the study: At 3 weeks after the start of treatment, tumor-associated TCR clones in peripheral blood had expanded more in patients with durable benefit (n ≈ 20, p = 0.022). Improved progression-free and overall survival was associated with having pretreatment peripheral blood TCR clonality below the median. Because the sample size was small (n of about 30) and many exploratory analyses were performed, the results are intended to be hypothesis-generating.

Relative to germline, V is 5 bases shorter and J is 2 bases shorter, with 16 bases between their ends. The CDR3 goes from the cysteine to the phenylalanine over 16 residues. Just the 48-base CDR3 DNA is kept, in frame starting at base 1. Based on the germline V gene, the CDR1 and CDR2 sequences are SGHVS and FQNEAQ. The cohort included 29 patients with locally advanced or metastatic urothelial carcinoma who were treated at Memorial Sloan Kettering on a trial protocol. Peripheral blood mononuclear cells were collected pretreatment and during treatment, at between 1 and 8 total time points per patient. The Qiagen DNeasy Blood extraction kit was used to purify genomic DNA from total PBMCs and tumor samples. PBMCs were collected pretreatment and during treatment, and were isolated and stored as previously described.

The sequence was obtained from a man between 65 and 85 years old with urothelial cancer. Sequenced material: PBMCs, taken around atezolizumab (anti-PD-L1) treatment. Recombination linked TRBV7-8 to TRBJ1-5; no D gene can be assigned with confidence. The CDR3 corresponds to CASSNEIARRNQPQHF. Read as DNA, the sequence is TGTGCCAGCAGCAACGAGATCGCCAGGCGCAATCAGCCCCAGCATTTT.